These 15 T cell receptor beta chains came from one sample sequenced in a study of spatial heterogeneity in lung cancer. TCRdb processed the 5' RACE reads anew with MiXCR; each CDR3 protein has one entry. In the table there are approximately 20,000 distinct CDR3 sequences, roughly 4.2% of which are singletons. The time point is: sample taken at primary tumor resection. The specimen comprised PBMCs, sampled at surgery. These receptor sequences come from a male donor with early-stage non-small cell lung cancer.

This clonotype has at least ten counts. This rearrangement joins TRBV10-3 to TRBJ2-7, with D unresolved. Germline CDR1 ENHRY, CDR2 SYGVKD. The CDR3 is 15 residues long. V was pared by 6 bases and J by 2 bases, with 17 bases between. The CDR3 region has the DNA TGTGCCATCAGAAAAGGGCTCAGCGTGGCCTACGAGCAGTACTTC. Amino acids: CAIRKGLSVAYEQYF.

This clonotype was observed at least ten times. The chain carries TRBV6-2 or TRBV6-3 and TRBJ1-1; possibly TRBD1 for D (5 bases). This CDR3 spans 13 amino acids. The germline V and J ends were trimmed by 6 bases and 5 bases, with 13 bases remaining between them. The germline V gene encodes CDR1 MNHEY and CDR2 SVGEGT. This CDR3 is CASREKGETEAFF. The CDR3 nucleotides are TGTGCCAGCAGAGAAAAAGGGGAAACTGAAGCTTTCTTT.

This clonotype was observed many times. CDR3 residues: CASSFRGDRASSTDTQYF. CDR3 nucleotides: TGTGCCAGCAGCTTTAGGGGTGACAGGGCTTCTAGCACAGATACGCAGTATTTT. V gene TRBV7-9 combines with J gene TRBJ2-3, with 7 bases identical to TRBD1. The CDR3 is made up of 18 amino acids. The V and J ends lost 3 bases and 0 bases, in that order; junction bases with no gene match: 12. The germline V gene encodes CDR1 SEHNR and CDR2 FQNEAQ (reference sequence).

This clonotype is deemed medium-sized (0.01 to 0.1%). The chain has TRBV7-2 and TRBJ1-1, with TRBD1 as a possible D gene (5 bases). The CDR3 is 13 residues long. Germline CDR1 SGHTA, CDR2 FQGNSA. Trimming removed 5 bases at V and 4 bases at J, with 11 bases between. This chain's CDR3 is CASSLSRATEAFF. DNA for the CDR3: TGTGCCAGCAGCCTCAGCAGGGCCACTGAAGCTTTCTTT.

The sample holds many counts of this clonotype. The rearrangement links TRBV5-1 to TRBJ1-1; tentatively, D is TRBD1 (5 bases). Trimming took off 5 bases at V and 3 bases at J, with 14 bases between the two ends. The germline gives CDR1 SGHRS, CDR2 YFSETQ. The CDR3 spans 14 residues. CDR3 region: CASSSQGGDTEAFF. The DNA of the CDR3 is TGCGCCAGCAGTTCCCAGGGTGGTGACACTGAAGCTTTCTTT.

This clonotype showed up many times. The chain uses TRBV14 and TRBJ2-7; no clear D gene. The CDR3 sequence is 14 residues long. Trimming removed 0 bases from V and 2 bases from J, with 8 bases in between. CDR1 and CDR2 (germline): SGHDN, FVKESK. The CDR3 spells CASSQDPWAYEQYF. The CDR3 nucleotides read TGTGCCAGCAGCCAAGACCCGTGGGCCTACGAGCAGTACTTC.

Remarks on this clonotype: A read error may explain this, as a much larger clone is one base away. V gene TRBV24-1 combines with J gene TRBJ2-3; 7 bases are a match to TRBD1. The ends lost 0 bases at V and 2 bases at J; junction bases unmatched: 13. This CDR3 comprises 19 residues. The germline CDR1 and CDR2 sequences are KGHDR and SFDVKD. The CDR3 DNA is TGTGCCACCAGTGATTTGGGCCCTATGACAGGGTCTACCACAGATACGCAGTATTTT. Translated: CATSDLGPMTGSTTDTQYF.

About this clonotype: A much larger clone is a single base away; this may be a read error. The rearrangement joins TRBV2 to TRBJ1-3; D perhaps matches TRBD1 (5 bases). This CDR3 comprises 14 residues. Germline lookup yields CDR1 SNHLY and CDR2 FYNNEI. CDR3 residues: CDTKQERDGNTIYF. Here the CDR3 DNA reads TGTGACACAAAACAGGAGCGAGACGGAAACACCATATATTTT.

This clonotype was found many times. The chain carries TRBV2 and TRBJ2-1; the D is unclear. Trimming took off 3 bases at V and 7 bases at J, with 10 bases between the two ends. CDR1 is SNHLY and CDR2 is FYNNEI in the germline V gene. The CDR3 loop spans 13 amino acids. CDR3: CASSDKGFNEQFF. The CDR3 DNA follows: TGTGCCAGCAGTGATAAGGGATTTAATGAGCAGTTCTTC.

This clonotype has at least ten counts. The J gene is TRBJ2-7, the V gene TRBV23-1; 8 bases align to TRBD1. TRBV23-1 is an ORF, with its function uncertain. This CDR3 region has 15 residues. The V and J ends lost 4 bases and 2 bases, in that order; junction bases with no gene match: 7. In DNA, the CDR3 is TGCGCCAGCAGTCCCCGGACAGGGAATACCTACGAGCAGTACTTC. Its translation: CASSPRTGNTYEQYF.

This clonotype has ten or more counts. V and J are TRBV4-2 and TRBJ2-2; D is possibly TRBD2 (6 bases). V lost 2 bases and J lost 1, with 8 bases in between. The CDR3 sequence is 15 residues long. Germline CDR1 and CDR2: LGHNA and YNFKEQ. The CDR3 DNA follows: TGTGCCAGCAGCCAACCCGGGAGGAACACCGGGGAGCTGTTTTTT. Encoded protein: CASSQPGRNTGELFF.

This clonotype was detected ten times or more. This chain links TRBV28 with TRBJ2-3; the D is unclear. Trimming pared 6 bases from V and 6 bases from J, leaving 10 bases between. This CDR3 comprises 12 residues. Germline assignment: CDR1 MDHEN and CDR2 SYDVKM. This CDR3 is CASRWTDDTQYF. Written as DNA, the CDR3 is TGTGCCAGCAGGTGGACGGATGATACGCAGTATTTT.

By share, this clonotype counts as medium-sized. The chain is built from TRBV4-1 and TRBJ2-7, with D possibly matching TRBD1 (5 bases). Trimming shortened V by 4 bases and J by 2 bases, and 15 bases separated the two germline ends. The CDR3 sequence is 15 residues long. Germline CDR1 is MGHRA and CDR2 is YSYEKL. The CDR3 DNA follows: TGCGCCAGCAGCCTCGGACACCACGAACCCTACGAGCAGTACTTC. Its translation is CASSLGHHEPYEQYF.

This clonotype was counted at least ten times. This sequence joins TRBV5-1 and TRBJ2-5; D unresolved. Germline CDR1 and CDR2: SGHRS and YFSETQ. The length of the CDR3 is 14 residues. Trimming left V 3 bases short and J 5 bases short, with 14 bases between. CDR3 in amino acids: CASSSGSGRETQYF. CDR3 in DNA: TGCGCCAGCAGCTCGGGCAGTGGTAGGGAGACCCAGTACTTC. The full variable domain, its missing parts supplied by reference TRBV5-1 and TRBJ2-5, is KAGVTQTPRYLIKTRGQQVTLSCSPISGHRSVSWYQQTPGQGLQFLFEYFSETQRNKGNFPGRFSGRQFSNSRSEMNVSTLELGDSALYLCASSSGSGRETQYFGPGTRLLVL.

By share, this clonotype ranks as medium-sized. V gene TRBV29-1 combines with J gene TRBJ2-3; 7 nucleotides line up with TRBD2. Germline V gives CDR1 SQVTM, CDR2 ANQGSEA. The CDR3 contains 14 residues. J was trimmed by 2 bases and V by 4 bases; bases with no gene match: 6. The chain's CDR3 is CSVVDGLDTDTQYF. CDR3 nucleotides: TGCAGCGTTGTAGACGGACTAGACACAGATACGCAGTATTTT.